These 16 T cell receptor beta chains were sequenced from one sample in a study of blood T cell repertoires in COVID-19 (dated by TCRdb to the early 2020s). The library was produced with the immunoSEQ multiplex PCR assay. Sourced from immuneACCESS, this table was stored by TCRdb with only in-frame sequences that have V and J called. A share of the clones is absent; for the studies checked, an unresolved V gene accounts for under half, and the remainder has no known explanation. Across this sample there are some 380,000 clones, with nearly 90% seen only once. Approximately 6.2% of the sample goes to the ten largest clones. Sequencing was performed on peripheral blood. Receptors were obtained from a man younger than 35 with active or convalescent COVID-19.

This chain connects TRBV6-6 to TRBJ2-5; unclear D gene. V lost 6 bases and J lost 2, with 4 bases in between. This CDR3 has 11 residues. Germline V gene lookup returns CDR1 MNHNY and CDR2 SVGAGI (reference sequence). CDR3 protein: CASRLQETQYF. In DNA form, the CDR3 reads TGTGCCAGCAGACTACAAGAGACCCAGTACTTC.

The chain combines TRBV19 with TRBJ1-1; no clear D gene. The CDR3 runs to 13 residues. Trimming removed 8 bases at V and 1 base at J, with 11 bases between. From germline, CDR1 is LNHDA and CDR2 SQIVND (reference sequence). The CDR3 sequence: CASHSGKNTEAFF. The CDR3 coding sequence is TGTGCCAGTCACTCCGGGAAGAACACTGAAGCTTTCTTT.

J is TRBJ1-5 and V is TRBV5-1; weak D call: TRBD1 (6 bases). With 0 bases removed from V and 4 bases from J, the gap between germline ends came to 11 bases. Looked up from germline, CDR1 is SGHRS and CDR2 is YFSETQ. This CDR3 is 15 amino acids long. The CDR3 region is CASSLEQGQNQPQHF. The CDR3 nucleotides read TGCGCCAGCAGCTTGGAGCAGGGGCAAAATCAGCCCCAGCATTTT.

The chain uses TRBV4-2 and TRBJ2-7; D might be TRBD1 (6 bases). This CDR3 is 15 amino acids long. Germline values: CDR1 LGHNA, CDR2 YNFKEQ. Trimming cost V 0 bases and J 5 bases, with 14 bases left between them. The CDR3 DNA reads as TGTGCCAGCAGCCAAGATCTCGCAGGGGTGAACGAGCAGTACTTC. This gives the protein CASSQDLAGVNEQYF.

The chain joins TRBV28 to TRBJ1-1; 7 bases align to TRBD1. The CDR3 contains 12 residues. J lost 8 bases, V lost 2 bases, and 2 bases had no gene match. CDR1 and CDR2 (germline): MDHEN, SYDVKM. The CDR3: CASSLPDREAFF. CDR3 in DNA: TGTGCCAGCAGTTTACCGGACAGGGAAGCTTTCTTT.

The V call is TRBV6-6, the J call TRBJ2-1, with 8 bases lining up with TRBD2. This CDR3 region has 15 residues. Per germline, CDR1 MNHNY and CDR2 SVGAGI (reference sequence). V dropped 6 bases and J dropped 1; count of bases not matched to a gene: 5. Here the CDR3 reads CASSNGGESYNEQFF. The DNA of the CDR3 is TGTGCCAGCAGCAACGGGGGGGAGTCCTACAATGAGCAGTTCTTC.

This chain connects TRBV5-1 to TRBJ2-2; the match to TRBD1 covers 7 bases. Germline V gives CDR1 SGHRS, CDR2 YFSETQ. The CDR3 consists of 15 residues. V trimming: 3 bases; J trimming: 1 base; junction bases outside the gene matches: 3. DNA for the CDR3: TGCGCCAGCAGCTCACACAGGGGGAACACCGGGGAGCTGTTTTTT. It encodes CASSSHRGNTGELFF.

V usage is TRBV9 and J usage is TRBJ2-7; D ambiguous. Trimming removed 3 bases from V and 3 bases from J, with 10 bases in between. Per germline, CDR1 SGDLS and CDR2 YYNGEE. The CDR3 totals 13 residues. The CDR3 reads CASSAEDHYEQYF. CDR3 in DNA: TGTGCCAGCAGCGCCGAGGATCACTACGAGCAGTACTTC.

The chain has TRBV9 and TRBJ2-7; TRBD1 matches at 7 bases. Trimming at V came to 3 bases and at J to 1 base, leaving 4 bases not matched to a gene. The CDR3 has 14 amino acids. Germline V gene sequence: CDR1 SGDLS, CDR2 YYNGEE. CDR3 amino acids: CASSAVGQSYEQYF. The DNA of the CDR3 is TGTGCCAGCAGCGCCGTGGGACAGTCCTACGAGCAGTACTTC.

CDR3 in DNA: TGTGCCAGCAGTGAGTCAGGGGGAAGGTCAACCTACGAGCAGTACTTC. This gives the protein CASSESGGRSTYEQYF. The rearrangement uses TRBV6-1 and TRBJ2-7, with 7 nucleotides matching TRBD1. J was trimmed by 2 bases and V by 3 bases; bases with no gene match: 10. Germline CDR1 is MNHNS and CDR2 is SASEGT. The CDR3 sequence is 16 residues long.

This sequence joins TRBV5-5 and TRBJ1-2, with D possibly matching TRBD1 (5 bases). V was trimmed by 4 bases and J by 0 bases, leaving 16 bases between them. This CDR3 spans 16 amino acids. Looked up from germline, CDR1 is SGHKS and CDR2 is YYEKEE (reference sequence). The CDR3 sequence is CASSAKLGGANYGYTF. The CDR3 nucleotides read TGTGCCAGCAGCGCCAAGTTGGGGGGAGCTAACTATGGCTACACCTTC.

The chain carries TRBV4-3 and TRBJ1-5; TRBD1 matches at 9 bases. Germline values: CDR1 LGHNA, CDR2 YSLEER. The CDR3 spans 14 residues. V shed 0 bases, J shed 11 bases, and the junction held 5 bases outside the gene matches. CDR3 sequence reads: CASSQEVGQGSQHF. CDR3 bases: TGCGCCAGCAGCCAAGAGGTCGGACAGGGGTCCCAGCATTTT.

The rearrangement uses TRBV5-1 and TRBJ1-5; D is uncertain. V lost 0 bases and J lost 3, with 4 bases in between. The length of the CDR3 is 13 residues. Per the germline V gene, CDR1 is SGHRS and CDR2 is YFSETQ. CDR3 region: CASSLDNNQPQHF. The CDR3 DNA reads TGCGCCAGCAGCTTGGATAACAATCAGCCCCAGCATTTT. The entire variable domain, with the rest obtained from reference TRBV5-1 and TRBJ1-5, is as follows: KAGVTQTPRYLIKTRGQQVTLSCSPISGHRSVSWYQQTPGQGLQFLFEYFSETQRNKGNFPGRFSGRQFSNSRSEMNVSTLELGDSALYLCASSLDNNQPQHFGDGTRLSIL.

J is TRBJ2-7 and V is TRBV7-2; the match to TRBD2 covers 10 bases. CDR3 length equals 16 residues. Germline V gene lookup returns CDR1 SGHTA and CDR2 FQGNSA. With 1 base clipped from V and 4 bases from J, the junction kept 7 bases outside the gene matches. The CDR3 is CASSLGVLAGGYEQYF. The CDR3 nucleotides read TGTGCCAGCAGCTTAGGTGTCTTAGCGGGAGGTTACGAGCAGTACTTC. The full variable domain, completed using reference TRBV7-2 and TRBJ2-7, is GAGVSQSPSNKVTEKGKDVELRCDPISGHTALYWYRQSLGQGLEFLIYFQGNSAPDKSGLPSDRFSAERTGGSVSTLTIQRTQQEDSAVYLCASSLGVLAGGYEQYFGPGTRLTVT.

The gene calls are TRBV27 and TRBJ2-7, with 9 bases that match TRBD1. The CDR3 spans 15 residues. Trimming removed 2 bases from V and 3 bases from J; junction bases left unmatched: 5. CDR1 and CDR2 (germline): MNHEY, SMNVEV (reference sequence). CDR3 DNA: TGTGCCAGCAGTTTAGGGACAGGGTTCTTCTACGAGCAGTACTTC. As protein: CASSLGTGFFYEQYF.

A single count supports this clone. The chain carries TRBV6-5 and TRBJ1-1; TRBD1 matches at 8 bases. This CDR3 is built from 13 residues. CDR1 MNHEY and CDR2 SVGAGI come from the germline V gene. The trim removed 7 bases at V and 7 bases at J, leaving 8 bases unmatched. CDR3 sequence reads: CASTTTGGLEAFF. The CDR3 DNA reads as TGTGCCAGCACCACCACAGGGGGGCTTGAAGCTTTCTTT.